This T cell receptor beta chain was sequenced for a study of blood T cell repertoires in COVID-19 (dated by TCRdb to the early 2020s). Concerning the study at large: Samples covering the acute and convalescent phases of COVID-19 were provided by collaborators in the United States, Italy and Spain. The prospective study material was composed of cDNA or gDNA derived from T cells, B-cell-depleted T cells, or PBMCs. The dataset comprised deeply sampled blood TCRbeta repertoires from subjects exposed to, actively infected with, or recovered from COVID-19. The repertoires were released in a freely available public database meant as a resource for research on the immune response to SARS-CoV-2. Samples came from the ongoing ImmuneRACE study (first 160 participants) plus 1,254 subjects from 6 global collaborators. Nearly every sample came with metadata listing a de-identified subject ID, COVID-19 status, age in years and sex. HLA class I and class II types, where available, came from metadata supplied by the sample provider rather than from assay-based typing. The investigation overall reported the following: How much clinical and demographic metadata was included differed by source and by participant, and the metadata was provided uncurated.

The immunoSEQ Assay, a bias-controlled multiplex PCR, was used to amplify TCRbeta CDR3 regions from genomic DNA. On the study's bioinformatics: The number of nucleated cells in each sample was estimated from the amplification of reference gene primers within the assay. To quantify the absolute abundance of each unique TCRbeta CDR3 rearrangement, sequence reads were collapsed and filtered. Productive Simpson clonality was computed per sample as the square root of Simpson's diversity index over productive rearrangements. The table was pulled from immuneACCESS by TCRdb, which kept in-frame rearrangements only. Such tables lose some clones; where checked, under half of the loss comes from unresolved V genes, and the rest has no known cause. The DNA gave D and trimming, while V, J and clone size come from that table. In all, the sample holds hundreds of thousands of clones, and approximately 90% of those were seen once. Less than 0.75% of the sample comes from the top ten.

Each collaborating institution followed its own protocols to collect whole blood in K2EDTA tubes. For TCRbeta analysis, collaborators shipped samples in one of three forms: frozen whole blood, isolated PBMCs, or DNA extracted from either of those sample types. This clone was seen just once. Its antigen has not been determined. Base qualities are not at hand, and no much larger clone is one base apart. From V the trimming removes 6 bases and from J it removes 8 bases, while the gene matches leave 5 bases of the junction unaccounted for. CDR1 is given as SGHDN and CDR2 as FVKESK, both from the germline V gene. The CDR3 numbers 13 residues from cysteine through phenylalanine. Of all the DNA, just the CDR3 is kept, 39 bases in frame from base 1.

Material for sequencing was peripheral blood. The chain couples TRBV14 to TRBJ2-1; 9 junctional bases match TRBD1. The receptor was isolated from a man aged 40-50 years with acute or convalescent COVID-19. The base sequence is TGTGCCAGCAGGGGGACAGGGTATCATGAGCAGTTCTTC. It is translated as CASRGTGYHEQFF.